The 25 T cell receptor beta chains below all came from one sample that was sequenced in a study of blood T cells in healthy people across ages. The use of a sample-barcoded 5' primer and a J-beta primer mix characterized a second PCR of 7 to 11 cycles. TCRdb used MiXCR to reprocess the 5' RACE reads, holding one entry per CDR3 protein. The data contain 750,000 to 850,000 distinct CDR3 sequences, roughly 25% of them singletons. The same sample was also studied in work on T cells of mothers and their children.

Sequencing was carried out using blood. The receptors stem from a boy younger than 18 in good health.

In its sample, this clonotype was seen many times. The chain couples TRBV11-2 to TRBJ2-5; D is ambiguous. The CDR3 runs to 12 residues. Germline values: CDR1 SGHAT, CDR2 FQNNGV. Trimming took off 3 bases at V and 0 bases at J, with 2 bases between the two ends. DNA of the CDR3: TGTGCCAGCAGCTTTAACCAAGAGACCCAGTACTTC. Amino acids: CASSFNQETQYF.

V gene TRBV5-1 combines with J gene TRBJ2-1; TRBD2 agrees at 9 bases. V shed 4 bases and J 2 bases; nucleotides not matched to a gene: 7. CDR1 is SGHRS and CDR2 is YFSETQ in the germline V gene. CDR3 length equals 16 residues. The CDR3 is CASSLIAGVTYNEQFF. The CDR3, as DNA: TGCGCCAGCAGCCTGATAGCGGGAGTGACCTACAATGAGCAGTTCTTC.

The chain couples TRBV7-2 to TRBJ1-1; no clear D gene. The CDR3 loop spans 14 amino acids. Between the trimmed V and J ends, which lost 3 bases and 1 base, there was a span of 9 bases. From germline, CDR1 is SGHTA and CDR2 FQGNSA. As DNA, the CDR3 is TGTGCCAGCAGCTTTGGCTTATGGAACACTGAAGCTTTCTTT. Its translation is CASSFGLWNTEAFF.

This clonotype has more than one count but fewer than ten. The chain combines TRBV29-1 with TRBJ2-7; tentatively, D is TRBD2 (5 bases). This CDR3 contains 14 residues. The V end lost 0 bases, the J end lost 4 bases, and 13 bases lay between the germline ends. Germline-derived CDR1 and CDR2 are SQVTM and ANQGSEA. The CDR3 DNA reads as TGCAGCGTTGAAGATATGGGAGAAGGATACGAGCAGTACTTC. Amino acids: CSVEDMGEGYEQYF.

This sequence joins TRBV27 and TRBJ2-7; 9 positions match TRBD2. Germline CDR1 is MNHEY and CDR2 is SMNVEV (reference sequence). This CDR3 region has 14 residues. The junction had 5 bases not matched to a gene; V was cut back by 3 bases and J by 5 bases. CDR3 amino acids: CASSFSGRQNEQYF. The CDR3 DNA sequence: TGTGCCAGCAGTTTTAGCGGGAGACAGAACGAGCAGTACTTC.

This clonotype was detected a few times. The chain is built from TRBV6-6 and TRBJ1-6; TRBD1 is a possible D gene (5 bases). V lost 8 bases, J lost 6 bases, and 11 bases lay in between. The CDR3 contains 13 residues. The V gene's germline CDR1 is MNHNY and CDR2 SVGAGI (reference sequence). The CDR3 nucleotides read TGTGCCAGCTCCCCAGGGTCTAATTCACCCCTCCACTTT. It codes for CASSPGSNSPLHF.

This clonotype came up a few times. This sequence joins TRBV7-9 and TRBJ2-5; no clear D gene. Per germline, CDR1 SEHNR and CDR2 FQNEAQ (reference sequence). The CDR3 spans 14 residues. The germline V and J ends were trimmed by 2 bases and 5 bases, with 12 bases remaining between them. Here the CDR3 DNA reads TGTGCCAGCAGCTTACCTTCCGGGCGGGAGACCCAGTACTTC. Translated, it gives CASSLPSGRETQYF.

The CDR3 here is CATSRAGASYNEQFF. Here the CDR3 DNA reads TGTGCCACCAGCAGAGCGGGGGCCTCATACAATGAGCAGTTCTTC. The rearrangement joins TRBV15 to TRBJ2-1; TRBD1 or TRBD2 may be the D gene (6 bases each). Germline CDR1 is LNHNV and CDR2 is YYDKDF (reference sequence). V lost 1 base to trimming and J lost 4 bases, with 11 bases between them. The CDR3 spans 15 residues.

Only a few counts were recorded for this clonotype. The genes are TRBV29-1 and TRBJ2-5; 10 positions match TRBD1. The germline V gene has CDR1 SQVTM and CDR2 ANQGSEA. Losses at the gene ends were 4 bases for V and 4 bases for J; bases not matched to a gene: 9. The CDR3 is 15 amino acids. The CDR3 protein is CSVVRGQGFPETQYF. CDR3 nucleotides: TGCAGCGTTGTTAGGGGACAGGGGTTCCCAGAGACCCAGTACTTC. Full variable domain (outside the CDR3, taken from reference TRBV29-1 and TRBJ2-5): SAVISQKPSRDICQRGTSLTIQCQVDSQVTMMFWYRQQPGQSLTLIATANQGSEATYESGFVIDKFPISRPNLTFSTLTVSNMSPEDSSIYLCSVVRGQGFPETQYFGPGTRLLVL.

Only a few counts were recorded for this clonotype. The V call is TRBV6-5, the J call TRBJ2-7; TRBD1 might be the D (6 bases). The germline gives CDR1 MNHEY, CDR2 SVGAGI. CDR3 size: 15 residues. Trimming stripped 2 bases from V and 5 bases from J, with 16 bases between. CDR3 in amino acids: CASSYGAGEKDEQYF. In nucleotides, the CDR3 is TGTGCCAGCAGTTACGGAGCAGGGGAGAAAGACGAGCAGTACTTC.

The chain carries TRBV7-2 and TRBJ2-7; a weak D match, TRBD1 (5 bases). From germline, CDR1 is SGHTA and CDR2 FQGNSA. V lost 1 base to trimming and J lost 3 bases, with 13 bases between them. The CDR3 contains 15 residues. CDR3 residues: CASSLGGRAHYEQYF. In nucleotides, the CDR3 is TGTGCCAGCAGCTTAGGCGGCAGGGCCCACTACGAGCAGTACTTC.

The rearrangement uses TRBV11-1 and TRBJ2-1; D not certain. The CDR3 has 12 amino acids. Trimming shortened V by 3 bases and J by 4 bases, and 4 bases separated the two germline ends. Germline V lookup: CDR1 SGHAT, CDR2 FQDESV (reference sequence). CDR3: CASSLWYNEQFF. CDR3 bases: TGTGCCAGCAGCTTGTGGTACAATGAGCAGTTCTTC.

This chain uses TRBV7-2 with TRBJ1-1; TRBD1 aligns across 7 bases. V dropped 5 bases and J dropped 5; count of bases not matched to a gene: 11. This CDR3 contains 15 residues. Germline CDR1 SGHTA, CDR2 FQGNSA. CDR3 DNA: TGTGCCAGCAGCCAGGGGGGACAAATGATGACTGAAGCTTTCTTT. As protein: CASSQGGQMMTEAFF.

Of note for this clonotype: The junction departs from the called germline gene at one end, perhaps through a read error. The chain couples TRBV2 to TRBJ1-4; 7 positions match TRBD1. The V gene's germline CDR1 is SNHLY and CDR2 FYNNEI. The CDR3 loop spans 16 amino acids. CDR3 in amino acids: CASSEAETGLSERLFF. CDR3 coding DNA: TGTGCCAGCAGTGAAGCCGAGACAGGGTTGAGTGAAAGACTGTTTTTT.

The chain combines TRBV4-2 with TRBJ1-5; D is possibly TRBD1 (5 bases). V shed 0 bases and J shed 1 base, with 7 bases lying between them. The CDR3 is 15 amino acids. Germline values: CDR1 LGHNA, CDR2 YNFKEQ. This CDR3 reads CASSQEGVSNQPQHF. The CDR3 nucleotides are TGTGCCAGCAGCCAAGAGGGGGTGAGCAATCAGCCCCAGCATTTT.

This clonotype was seen only a few times. The V call is TRBV7-9, the J call TRBJ1-1; 11 nucleotides line up with TRBD1. CDR1 and CDR2 (germline): SEHNR, FQNEAQ (reference sequence). There are 14 residues in the CDR3. V was pared by 4 bases and J by 8 bases, with 6 bases of the junction left unmatched. In DNA form, the CDR3 reads TGTGCCAGCAGCTCGGGACAGGGGGTTAGAGAAGCTTTCTTT. Translating gives CASSSGQGVREAFF.

The chain links TRBV2 to TRBJ2-7; 8 positions match TRBD1. CDR3 length: 13 amino acids. The germline V gene has CDR1 SNHLY and CDR2 FYNNEI. V dropped 7 bases and J dropped 6; count of bases not matched to a gene: 8. The CDR3 bases are TGTGCCAGCAAGCAGGACAGGGCCAGCGAGCAGTACTTC. This encodes CASKQDRASEQYF.

This clonotype has just a few counts. CDR3 sequence: CASSSTGAKTQYF. DNA of the CDR3: TGTGCCAGCAGTTCAACAGGGGCGAAGACCCAGTACTTC. The chain carries TRBV28 and TRBJ2-1; 7 bases line up with TRBD1. Gene TRBJ2-5 matches the end of the DNA better, so the J call may be wrong. Germline values: CDR1 MDHEN, CDR2 SYDVKM. The CDR3 is 13 amino acids.

In regard to this clonotype: The conserved closing phenylalanine or tryptophan is absent in this CDR3, likely reflecting a read error. The V gene is TRBV20-1, the J gene TRBJ2-5; D not resolved. This CDR3 region has 16 residues. Germline assignment: CDR1 DFQATT and CDR2 SNEGSKA (reference sequence). Trimming removed 0 bases from V and 1 base from J, with 15 bases in between. CDR3 loop: CSARDVLGTVQETQYL. For the CDR3, the DNA is TGCAGTGCTAGAGATGTCCTGGGTACGGTCCAAGAGACCCAGTACCTC.

This clonotype was seen a few times. The chain links TRBV12-3 or TRBV12-4 to TRBJ2-7; TRBD2 matches at 12 bases. The CDR3 loop spans 15 amino acids. V shed 6 bases, J shed 4 bases, and the junction held 7 bases outside the gene matches. The CDR3 sequence is CASSPLLAGGYEQYF. Written as DNA, the CDR3 is TGTGCCAGCAGCCCTCTACTAGCGGGAGGATACGAGCAGTACTTC.

The chain combines TRBV11-2 with TRBJ2-1; D might be TRBD1 or TRBD2, each matching 5 bases. CDR1 SGHAT and CDR2 FQNNGV come from the germline V gene. This CDR3 has 14 amino acids. Trimming cost V 6 bases and J 4 bases, with 13 bases left between them. CDR3 DNA: TGTGCCAGCAGTTCCGGGACGGTATACAATGAGCAGTTCTTC. This encodes CASSSGTVYNEQFF.

This clonotype has more than one count but fewer than ten. In DNA, the CDR3 is TGTGCCGGCCTCTTTTCGGGCAAGGAGACCCAGTACTTC. Encoded protein: CAGLFSGKETQYF. The chain employs TRBV7-9 and TRBJ2-5; D gene uncertain. Between the trimmed V and J ends, which lost 11 bases and 5 bases, there was a span of 18 bases. In germline, CDR1 is SEHNR, CDR2 FQNEAQ (reference sequence). The CDR3 covers 13 residues.

J is TRBJ1-4 and V is TRBV29-1, with 7 nucleotides matching TRBD1. Germline V gene lookup returns CDR1 SQVTM and CDR2 ANQGSEA. The V and J ends lost 6 bases and 5 bases, in that order; junction bases with no gene match: 6. The length of the CDR3 is 13 residues. CDR3 amino acids: CSVQQGPNEKLFF. Written as DNA, the CDR3 is TGCAGCGTCCAACAGGGGCCGAATGAAAAACTGTTTTTT.

Remarks on this clonotype: One base away lies a much larger clone, so this may be a sequencing read error. J is TRBJ2-5 and V is TRBV7-9, with D uncertain. Trimming stripped 6 bases from V and 6 bases from J, with 17 bases between. The CDR3 is 14 residues long. In germline, CDR1 is SEHNR, CDR2 FQNEAQ (reference sequence). The CDR3 coding sequence is TGTGCCAGCAGGGCGACGGCGGTCGAACAGACCCAGTACTTC. It translates to CASRATAVEQTQYF.

The rearrangement uses TRBV19 and TRBJ2-5; TRBD1 might be the D (6 bases). This CDR3 has 14 amino acids. Germline V gene data show CDR1 as LNHDA and CDR2 as SQIVND (reference sequence). With 10 bases removed from V and 2 bases from J, the gap between germline ends came to 17 bases. CDR3 coding DNA: TGTGCCACGAGACCTCAGGGGCTTCAAGAGACCCAGTACTTC. Protein sequence: CATRPQGLQETQYF. The full variable domain, with the rest looked up from reference TRBV19 and TRBJ2-5, is DGGITQSPKYLFRKEGQNVTLSCEQNLNHDAMYWYRQDPGQGLRLIYYSQIVNDFQKGDIAEGYSVSREKKESFPLTVTSAQKNPTAFYLCATRPQGLQETQYFGPGTRLLVL.